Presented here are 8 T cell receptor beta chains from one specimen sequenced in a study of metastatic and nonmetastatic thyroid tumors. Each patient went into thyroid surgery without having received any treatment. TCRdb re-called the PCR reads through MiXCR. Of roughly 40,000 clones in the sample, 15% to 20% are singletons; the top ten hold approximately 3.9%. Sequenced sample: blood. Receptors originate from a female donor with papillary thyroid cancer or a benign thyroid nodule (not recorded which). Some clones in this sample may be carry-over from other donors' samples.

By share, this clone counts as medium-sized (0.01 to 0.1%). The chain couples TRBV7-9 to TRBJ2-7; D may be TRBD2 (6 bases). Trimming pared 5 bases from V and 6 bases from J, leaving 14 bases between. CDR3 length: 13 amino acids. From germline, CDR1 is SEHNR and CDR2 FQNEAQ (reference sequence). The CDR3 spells CASSLGGQVEQYF. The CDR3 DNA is TGTGCCAGCAGCCTAGGAGGGCAGGTCGAGCAGTACTTC.

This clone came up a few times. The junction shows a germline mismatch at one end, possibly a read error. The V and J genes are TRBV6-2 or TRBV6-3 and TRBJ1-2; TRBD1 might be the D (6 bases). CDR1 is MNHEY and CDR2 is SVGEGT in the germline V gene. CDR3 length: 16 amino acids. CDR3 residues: CVSRPRTVGRDYGYTF. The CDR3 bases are TGTGTCAGCAGACCCCGGACAGTGGGCAGGGACTATGGCTACACCTTC.

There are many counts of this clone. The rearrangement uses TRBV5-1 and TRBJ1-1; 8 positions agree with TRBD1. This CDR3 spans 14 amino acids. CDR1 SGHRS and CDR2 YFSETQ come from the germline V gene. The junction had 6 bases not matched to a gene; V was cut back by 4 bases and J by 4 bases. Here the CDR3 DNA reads TGCGCCAGCAGCCAGACAGGGGTTAGCACTGAAGCTTTCTTT. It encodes CASSQTGVSTEAFF.

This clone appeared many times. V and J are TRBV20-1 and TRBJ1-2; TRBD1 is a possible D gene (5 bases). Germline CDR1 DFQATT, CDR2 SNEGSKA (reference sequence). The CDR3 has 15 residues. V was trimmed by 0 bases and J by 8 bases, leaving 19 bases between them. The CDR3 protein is CSARDGANWGWGYTF. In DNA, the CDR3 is TGCAGTGCTAGAGATGGTGCGAATTGGGGGTGGGGCTACACCTTC.

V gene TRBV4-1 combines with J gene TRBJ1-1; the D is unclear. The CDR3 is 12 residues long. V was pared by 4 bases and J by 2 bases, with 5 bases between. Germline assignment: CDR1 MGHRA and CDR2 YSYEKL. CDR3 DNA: TGCGCCAGCAGCCGGGGAAACACTGAAGCTTTCTTT. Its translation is CASSRGNTEAFF.

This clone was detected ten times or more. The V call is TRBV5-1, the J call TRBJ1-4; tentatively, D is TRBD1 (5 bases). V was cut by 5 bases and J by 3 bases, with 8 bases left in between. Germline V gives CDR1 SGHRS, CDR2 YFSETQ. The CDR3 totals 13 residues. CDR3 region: CASSRDSNEKLFF. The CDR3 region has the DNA TGCGCCAGCAGTAGGGACTCTAATGAAAAACTGTTTTTT. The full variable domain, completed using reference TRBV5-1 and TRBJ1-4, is KAGVTQTPRYLIKTRGQQVTLSCSPISGHRSVSWYQQTPGQGLQFLFEYFSETQRNKGNFPGRFSGRQFSNSRSEMNVSTLELGDSALYLCASSRDSNEKLFFGSGTQLSVL.

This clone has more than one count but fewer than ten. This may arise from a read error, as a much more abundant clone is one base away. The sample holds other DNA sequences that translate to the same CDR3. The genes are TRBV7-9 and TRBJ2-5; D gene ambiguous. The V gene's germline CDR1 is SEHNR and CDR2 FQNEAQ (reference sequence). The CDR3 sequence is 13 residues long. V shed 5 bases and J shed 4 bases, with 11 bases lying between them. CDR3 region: CASSPLDGETQYF. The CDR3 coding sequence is TGTGCCAGCAGCCCACTTGACGGAGAGACCCAGTACTTC.

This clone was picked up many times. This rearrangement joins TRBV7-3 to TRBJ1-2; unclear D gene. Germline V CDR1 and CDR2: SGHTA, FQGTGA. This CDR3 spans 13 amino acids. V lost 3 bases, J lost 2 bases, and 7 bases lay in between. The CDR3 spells CASSLDGNYGYTF. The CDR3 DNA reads TGTGCCAGCAGCTTGGACGGAAACTATGGCTACACCTTC.